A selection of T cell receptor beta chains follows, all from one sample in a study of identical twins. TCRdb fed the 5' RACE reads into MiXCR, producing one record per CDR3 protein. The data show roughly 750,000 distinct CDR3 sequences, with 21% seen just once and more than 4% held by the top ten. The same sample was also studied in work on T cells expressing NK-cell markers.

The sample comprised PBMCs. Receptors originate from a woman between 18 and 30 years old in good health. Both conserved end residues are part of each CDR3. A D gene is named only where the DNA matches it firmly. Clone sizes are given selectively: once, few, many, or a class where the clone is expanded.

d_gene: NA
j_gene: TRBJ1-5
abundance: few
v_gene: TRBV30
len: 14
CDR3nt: TGTGCCTGGCAGGCAGGTACGAGCAATCAGCCCCAGCATTTT
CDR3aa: CAWQAGTSNQPQHF

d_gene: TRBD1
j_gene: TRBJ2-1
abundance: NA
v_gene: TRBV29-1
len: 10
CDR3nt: TGCAGCGTTGGGACAGGGGGCCAGTTCTTC
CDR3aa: CSVGTGGQFF

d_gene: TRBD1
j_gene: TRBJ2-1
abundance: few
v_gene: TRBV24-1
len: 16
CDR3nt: TGTGCCACCAGTGAGCCTGGGACAGGGGGCTACAATGAGCAGTTCTTC
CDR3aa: CATSEPGTGGYNEQFF

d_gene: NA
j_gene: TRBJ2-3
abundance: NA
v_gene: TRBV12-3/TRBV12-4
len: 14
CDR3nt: TGTGCCAGCAGCATAGGTCCTAGCACAGATACGCAGTATTTT
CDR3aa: CASSIGPSTDTQYF

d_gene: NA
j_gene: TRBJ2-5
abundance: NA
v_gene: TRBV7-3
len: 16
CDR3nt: TGTGCCAGCAGCTTAAGGGGCAGGGTATCCCAAGAGACCCAGTACTTC
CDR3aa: CASSLRGRVSQETQYF

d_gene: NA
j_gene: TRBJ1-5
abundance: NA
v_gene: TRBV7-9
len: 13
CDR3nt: TGTGCCAGCAGCTTCGGTTGGGGGGAGCCCCAGCATTTT
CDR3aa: CASSFGWGEPQHF

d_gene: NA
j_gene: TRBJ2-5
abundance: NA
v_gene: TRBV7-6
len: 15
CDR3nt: TGTGCCAGCAGCTTAGAGGCAGGGTCAGGGGAGACCCAGTACTTC
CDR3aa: CASSLEAGSGETQYF

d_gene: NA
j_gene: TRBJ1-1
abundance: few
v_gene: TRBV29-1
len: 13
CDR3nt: TGCAGCGGCCTGGACAGCGTTTACACTGAAGCTTTCTTT
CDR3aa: CSGLDSVYTEAFF

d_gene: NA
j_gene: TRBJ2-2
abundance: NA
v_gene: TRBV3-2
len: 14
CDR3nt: TGTGCCAGCAGCCCAAATCGGCTGACCGGGGAGCTGTTTTTT
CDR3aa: CASSPNRLTGELFF

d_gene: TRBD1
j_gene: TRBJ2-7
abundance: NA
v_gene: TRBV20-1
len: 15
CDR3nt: TGCAGTGCTAGCCCCCCCGGACAGGCCTCCTACGAGCAGTACTTC
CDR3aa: CSASPPGQASYEQYF

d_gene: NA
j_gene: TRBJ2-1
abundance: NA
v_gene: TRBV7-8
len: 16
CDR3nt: TGTGCCAGCAGCTCGCTCGGGAGCGGCACTTACAATGAGCAGTTCTTC
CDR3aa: CASSSLGSGTYNEQFF

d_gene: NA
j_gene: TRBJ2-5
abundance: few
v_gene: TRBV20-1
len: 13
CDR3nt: TGCAGTGCGCAGGCGAGCCCCAGGGAGACCCAGTACTTC
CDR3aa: CSAQASPRETQYF

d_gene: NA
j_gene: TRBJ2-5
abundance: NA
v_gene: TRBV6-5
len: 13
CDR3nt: TGTGCCAGCAGTTACATGAAGCAGGAGACCCAGTACTTC
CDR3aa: CASSYMKQETQYF

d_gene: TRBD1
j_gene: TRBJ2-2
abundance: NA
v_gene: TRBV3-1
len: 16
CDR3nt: TGTGCCAGCACCCAAACCCGGGACAGGAACACCGGGGAGCTGTTTTTT
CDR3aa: CASTQTRDRNTGELFF

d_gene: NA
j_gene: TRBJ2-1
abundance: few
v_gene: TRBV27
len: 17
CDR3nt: TGTGCCAGCAGTTTATCGCCCATAGCGGAACTCTACAATGAGCAGTTCTTC
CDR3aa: CASSLSPIAELYNEQFF

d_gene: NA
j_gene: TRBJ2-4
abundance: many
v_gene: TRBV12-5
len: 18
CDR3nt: TGTGCTAGTGGTTTGGTACTAGATGGGTACTTAGCCAAAAACATTCAGTACTTC
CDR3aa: CASGLVLDGYLAKNIQYF